The 9 T cell receptor beta chains given below trace back to one sample, sequenced in a study of shared clonotypes between healthy human individuals. Assay used: immunoSEQ multiplex PCR; TCRdb lists only in-frame clones, some missing. The data hold 450,000 to 500,000 clones, with less than 80% observed a single time. The source material was PBMCs. These receptors were collected from a woman between 35 and 50 years old in good health. Some clones in this sample may be carry-over from other donors' samples.

The chain uses TRBV15 and TRBJ2-3; 9 nucleotides align to TRBD2. J lost 2 bases, V lost 0 bases, and 6 bases had no gene match. The CDR3 loop spans 17 amino acids. From germline, CDR1 is LNHNV and CDR2 YYDKDF (reference sequence). The CDR3 nucleotides are TGTGCCACCAGCAGAGACGGACTAGCGCCACCCACAGATACGCAGTATTTT. Protein sequence: CATSRDGLAPPTDTQYF.

In its sample, this clone was seen many times. The V call is TRBV5-4, the J call TRBJ2-1; the D gene is possibly TRBD1 (6 bases). V lost 9 bases and J 6 bases, leaving 13 bases between the germline ends. The CDR3 spans 12 residues. The germline CDR1 and CDR2 sequences are SGHNT and YYREEE (reference sequence). CDR3 region: CATGTRGNEQFF. The CDR3 coding sequence is TGTGCCACCGGAACCAGGGGCAATGAGCAGTTCTTC.

Comment on this clone: A far larger clone is one nucleotide away, so this likely arose from a read error. The chain carries TRBV4-3 and TRBJ2-6; the D is unclear. This CDR3 has 16 amino acids. Looked up from germline, CDR1 is LGHNA and CDR2 is YSLEER. The CDR3 is CASNQEVGSGANVLTF. CDR3 DNA sequence: TGCGCCAGCAACCAAGAAGTCGGCTCTGGGGCCAACGTCCTGACTTTC.

The chain joins TRBV11-2 to TRBJ2-1; tentatively, D is TRBD1 or TRBD2 (5 bases each). The V gene's germline CDR1 is SGHAT and CDR2 FQNNGV. The germline V and J ends were trimmed by 1 base and 12 bases, with 13 bases remaining between them. The CDR3 has 13 residues. As DNA, the CDR3 is TGTGCCAGCAGCTTAGTTGGGGCTGAGGGGCAGTTCTTC. Amino acid sequence: CASSLVGAEGQFF.

This clone was counted a few times. The chain employs TRBV5-6 and TRBJ2-7, with 7 bases lining up with TRBD2. The trim removed 0 bases at V and 3 bases at J, leaving 3 bases unmatched. This CDR3 is 14 amino acids long. The germline CDR1 and CDR2 sequences are SGHDT and YYEEEE. CDR3 loop: CASSLGAGVYEQYF. The CDR3, as DNA: TGTGCCAGCAGCTTGGGTGCGGGAGTCTACGAGCAGTACTTC.

This clone was seen just once. The rearrangement joins TRBV6-5 to TRBJ2-7, with 10 bases identical to TRBD1. In germline, CDR1 is MNHEY, CDR2 SVGAGI. The CDR3 has 15 residues. Trimming removed 4 bases from V and 2 bases from J; junction bases left unmatched: 5. Written as DNA, the CDR3 is TGTGCCAGCAGTTTCGGACAGGGGGGAACCTACGAGCAGTACTTC. Translation: CASSFGQGGTYEQYF.

This chain uses TRBV18 with TRBJ1-1, with D hard to call. The CDR3 extends over 12 amino acids. Germline CDR1 KGHSH, CDR2 LQKENI. Trimming removed 4 bases at V and 4 bases at J, with 7 bases between. The CDR3 sequence is CASSLDLTEAFF. The DNA of the CDR3 is TGTGCCAGCTCACTGGACCTCACTGAAGCTTTCTTT.

This chain uses TRBV5-1 with TRBJ2-3; the D gene is possibly TRBD1 (6 bases). Trimming stripped 3 bases from V and 7 bases from J, with 15 bases between. CDR1 and CDR2 (germline): SGHRS, YFSETQ. The CDR3 is 14 amino acids. In DNA form, the CDR3 reads TGCGCCAGCAGCTCAAGTCAACAGGGAAATACGCAGTATTTT. Amino acid sequence: CASSSSQQGNTQYF.

The V and J genes are TRBV11-2 and TRBJ1-4; tentative D call: TRBD1 (5 bases). Trimming shortened V by 1 base and J by 1 base, and 13 bases separated the two germline ends. Germline V lookup: CDR1 SGHAT, CDR2 FQNNGV. The CDR3 consists of 17 residues. This CDR3 is CASSLGSATVTNEKLFF. The CDR3 DNA follows: TGTGCCAGCAGCTTAGGGAGTGCGACAGTAACTAATGAAAAACTGTTTTTT.